This T cell receptor (beta chain) comes out of a study of CD8 T cells in ankylosing spondylitis. This clonotype was observed many times. TCRdb re-derived calls from the 5' RACE reads in MiXCR, one entry per CDR3 protein. The sample holds about 130,000 distinct CDR3 sequences, roughly 8.8% seen once. Germline V gene sequence: CDR1 SGHDT, CDR2 YYEEEE. This CDR3 comprises 14 residues. The germline V and J ends were trimmed by 4 bases and 3 bases, with 13 bases remaining between them. The receptor's source is a male donor with ankylosing spondylitis or in good health (not recorded which). V gene TRBV5-6 combines with J gene TRBJ2-5; perhaps D is TRBD1 or TRBD2 (5 bases each). Sequencing used blood, either unsorted or a sorted T cell fraction (not recorded which). The chain's CDR3 is CASSPRWGKETQYF. The CDR3, as DNA: TGTGCCAGCAGCCCGCGTTGGGGGAAAGAGACCCAGTACTTC. Together with reference TRBV5-6 and TRBJ2-5, the CDR3 gives the full variable domain: DAGVTQSPTHLIKTRGQQVTLRCSPKSGHDTVSWYQQALGQGPQFIFQYYEEEERQRGNFPDRFSGHQFPNYSSELNVNALLLGDSALYLCASSPRWGKETQYFGPGTRLLVL.